Each of the 26 T cell receptor beta chains below was sequenced from the same sample in a study of T cell repertoires in cytomegalovirus infection. TCRdb used MiXCR to reprocess the reads, holding one entry per CDR3 protein. Counted here are about 440,000 distinct CDR3 sequences, around 32% occurring once; the ten biggest clones make up roughly 15%. The source material was PBMCs. The origin of the receptors is a human donor in good health (CMV status not recorded). Some clones in this sample may be carry-over from other donors' samples.

V gene TRBV24-1 combines with J gene TRBJ2-5; no clear D. The V and J ends lost 3 bases and 4 bases respectively, with 17 bases between them. CDR1 is KGHDR and CDR2 is SFDVKD in the germline V gene. CDR3 length equals 16 residues. The CDR3 coding sequence is TGTGCCACCAGTGATCCCGCCCGGGCCGACGGAGAGACCCAGTACTTC. Translating gives CATSDPARADGETQYF.

This chain uses TRBV20-1 with TRBJ2-1, with D hard to call. The length of the CDR3 is 11 residues. The germline CDR1 and CDR2 sequences are DFQATT and SNEGSKA (reference sequence). Trimming took off 4 bases at V and 8 bases at J, with 9 bases between the two ends. The CDR3: CSATRTHEQFF. The CDR3 nucleotides read TGCAGTGCTACCCGGACCCATGAGCAGTTCTTC.

This clonotype has a handful of counts. The CDR3: CASSQDGRGRYGANVLTF. The CDR3, as DNA: TGCGCCAGCAGCCAAGATGGTAGAGGGAGATACGGGGCCAACGTCCTGACTTTC. V is TRBV4-1 and J is TRBJ2-6, with a weak D call TRBD2 (5 bases). Germline CDR1 and CDR2: MGHRA and YSYEKL. The CDR3 runs 18 residues. Trimming removed 0 bases at V and 4 bases at J, with 16 bases between.

This chain joins TRBV6-5 and TRBJ1-4, with 7 bases fitting TRBD1. Germline assignment: CDR1 MNHEY and CDR2 SVGAGI. CDR3 size: 13 residues. With V trimmed by 4 bases and J by 8 bases, 4 bases remained unmatched. CDR3 amino acids: CASSSLDREKLFF. The CDR3 DNA sequence: TGTGCCAGCAGTTCTTTGGACAGGGAAAAACTGTTTTTT.

This clonotype came up many times. The chain combines TRBV7-2 with TRBJ2-2; 7 bases match TRBD2. This CDR3 has 15 amino acids. With 5 bases clipped from V and 1 base from J, the junction kept 4 bases outside the gene matches. Germline CDR1 SGHTA, CDR2 FQGNSA. CDR3 nucleotides: TGTGCCAGCAGCCAGCGGGGCTGGAACACCGGGGAGCTGTTTTTT. The encoded protein is CASSQRGWNTGELFF.

This clonotype was observed a handful of times. V gene TRBV18 combines with J gene TRBJ2-7, with 9 bases aligning to TRBD2. The CDR3 sequence is 17 residues long. Trimming removed 0 bases from V and 6 bases from J; junction bases left unmatched: 12. CDR1 is KGHSH and CDR2 is LQKENI in the germline V gene. The DNA for the CDR3 is TGTGCCAGCTCACCACCCCTTGGGCGGGGGGGCCTGAGCGAGCAGTACTTC. Translating gives CASSPPLGRGGLSEQYF.

Comments on this clonotype: This may come from a read error, since a much larger clone is one base off. The J gene is TRBJ2-2, the V gene TRBV7-6; D may be TRBD1 or TRBD2 (5 bases each). Germline lookup yields CDR1 SGHVS and CDR2 FNYEAQ. The CDR3 consists of 15 residues. The DNA for the CDR3 is TGTGCCAGCAGCCAACAGGCCCATAACACCGGGGAGATGTTTTTT. Translating it yields CASSQQAHNTGEMFF.

The chain combines TRBV5-1 with TRBJ1-6, with unresolved D. CDR1 is SGHRS and CDR2 is YFSETQ in the germline V gene. CDR3 length: 15 amino acids. V was shortened by 6 bases and J by 7 bases, with 17 bases between the two germline ends. The CDR3 is CASTLDTGLNSPLHF. As DNA, the CDR3 is TGCGCCAGCACCCTTGATACGGGATTAAATTCACCCCTCCACTTT.

DNA of the CDR3: TGTGCCAGCAGCTCGCCAACCGGATCGGAGCTGTTTTTT. Translating it yields CASSSPTGSELFF. The chain combines TRBV5-6 with TRBJ2-2; unclear D gene. The germline gives CDR1 SGHDT, CDR2 YYEEEE. V gave up 3 bases and J gave up 10 bases, with 13 bases separating them. The CDR3 length is 13 residues.

In the case of this clonotype: This may stem from a read error, because a much larger clone lies one nucleotide away. The chain recombines TRBV4-1 with TRBJ1-1, with D tentatively TRBD1 (5 bases). Trimming left V 1 base short and J 1 base short, with 10 bases between. The CDR3 is 15 residues long. Per germline, CDR1 MGHRA and CDR2 YSYEKL. This CDR3 is CASSQGEGWNTEAFF. For the CDR3, the DNA is TGCGCCAGCAGCCAAGGAGAGGGGTGGAACACTGAAGCTTTCTTT.

This clonotype was recorded at least ten times. The rearrangement links TRBV7-2 to TRBJ1-2; 7 bases map to TRBD1. Germline V CDR1 and CDR2: SGHTA, FQGNSA. V lost 0 bases and J lost 8; bases outside the gene matches: 6. The CDR3 spans 14 residues. The CDR3 loop reads CASSLAKGARGYTF. The DNA for the CDR3 is TGTGCCAGCAGCTTAGCGAAGGGGGCTAGGGGCTACACCTTC.

The chain joins TRBV5-4 to TRBJ2-7; tentative D call: TRBD1 (5 bases). Per germline, CDR1 SGHNT and CDR2 YYREEE (reference sequence). The CDR3 length is 14 residues. V lost 0 bases, J lost 6 bases, and 13 bases lay in between. CDR3 nucleotide sequence: TGTGCCAGCAGCTTGGTACAAGGGGATGCCGAGCAGTACTTC. Translated, it gives CASSLVQGDAEQYF.

This clonotype has at least ten counts. CDR3 loop: CASTQNRTADTEAFF. DNA of the CDR3: TGTGCCAGCACCCAGAATCGGACGGCAGACACTGAAGCTTTCTTT. The rearrangement links TRBV7-2 to TRBJ1-1, with D unclear. V was shortened by 7 bases and J by 3 bases, with 18 bases between the two germline ends. This CDR3 contains 15 residues. The V gene's germline CDR1 is SGHTA and CDR2 FQGNSA.

This clonotype has more than one count but fewer than ten. The chain links TRBV6-1 to TRBJ2-7, with D possibly being TRBD1 (6 bases). This CDR3 comprises 15 residues. V was trimmed by 0 bases and J by 2 bases, leaving 11 bases between them. Germline lookup yields CDR1 MNHNS and CDR2 SASEGT. CDR3 protein: CASSEAEDRAYEQYF. The CDR3 DNA is TGTGCCAGCAGTGAAGCGGAGGACAGAGCCTACGAGCAGTACTTC.

This clonotype was counted between two and nine times. The V call is TRBV6-5, the J call TRBJ2-1; D is perhaps TRBD1 (7 bases). Per the germline V gene, CDR1 is MNHEY and CDR2 is SVGAGI. The CDR3 totals 18 residues. With 6 bases removed from V and 3 bases from J, the gap between germline ends came to 24 bases. The CDR3 here is CASSPRQGPKGGYNEQFF. The CDR3, as DNA: TGTGCCAGCAGCCCCAGACAGGGTCCTAAGGGGGGCTACAATGAGCAGTTCTTC.

This clonotype was counted at least ten times. The chain uses TRBV28 and TRBJ1-5; tentative D call: TRBD1 (5 bases). V was cut by 4 bases and J by 3 bases, with 10 bases left in between. The CDR3 totals 14 residues. Germline values: CDR1 MDHEN, CDR2 SYDVKM. The CDR3 reads CASSSGPSNQPQHF. Here the CDR3 DNA reads TGTGCCAGCAGTTCGGGACCGTCCAATCAGCCCCAGCATTTT.

This clonotype was counted only a few times. This chain links TRBV7-2 with TRBJ2-6; 7 positions match TRBD1. The V gene end was trimmed by 5 bases and the J gene end by 0 bases; junction bases not matched to a gene: 10. CDR1 and CDR2 from the germline V gene are SGHTA and FQGNSA. This CDR3 contains 18 residues. The DNA for the CDR3 is TGTGCCAGCAGCCCCCAACGACAGGGTCTCTCTGGGGCCAACGTCCTGACTTTC. The encoded protein is CASSPQRQGLSGANVLTF.

This clonotype was seen only a few times. The DNA for the CDR3 is TGTGCCAGCTCACCCCCAGGGCCCCCCCAGCCCCAGCATTTT. It codes for CASSPPGPPQPQHF. The genes are TRBV18 and TRBJ1-5, with D possibly being TRBD1 (5 bases). The CDR3 is 14 amino acids. CDR1 and CDR2 (germline): KGHSH, LQKENI. V was trimmed by 3 bases and J by 7 bases, leaving 13 bases between them.

The chain couples TRBV11-2 to TRBJ2-1, with a possible D match to TRBD1 (7 bases). The CDR3 has 16 residues. Trimming shortened V by 5 bases and J by 7 bases, and 21 bases separated the two germline ends. Per the germline V gene, CDR1 is SGHAT and CDR2 is FQNNGV. CDR3 DNA: TGTGCCAGCAGCCGTGCGCCGGGGGCAGGGGGAAATGAGCAGTTCTTC. Translation: CASSRAPGAGGNEQFF. Supplemented by reference TRBV11-2 and TRBJ2-1, the full variable domain reads EAGVAQSPRYKIIEKRQSVAFWCNPISGHATLYWYQQILGQGPKLLIQFQNNGVVDDSQLPKDRFSAERLKGVDSTLKIQPAKLEDSAVYLCASSRAPGAGGNEQFFGPGTRLTVL.

This clonotype turned up a few times. The chain links TRBV5-1 to TRBJ2-2; 9 nucleotides agree with TRBD1. CDR1 and CDR2 from the germline V gene are SGHRS and YFSETQ. The CDR3 extends over 15 amino acids. V shed 4 bases and J 5 bases; nucleotides not matched to a gene: 6. CDR3 residues: CASSGGQGRTGELFF. CDR3 DNA sequence: TGCGCCAGCAGCGGGGGACAGGGAAGGACCGGGGAGCTGTTTTTT.

The chain couples TRBV5-4 to TRBJ2-7; D is unclear. Trimming left V 1 base short and J 0 bases short, with 11 bases between. Germline values: CDR1 SGHNT, CDR2 YYREEE (reference sequence). The CDR3 is made up of 15 amino acids. CDR3 DNA sequence: TGTGCCAGCAGCTTGTGGACCGTTCACTCCTACGAGCAGTACTTC. Translation gives CASSLWTVHSYEQYF.

There are many counts of this clonotype. The chain carries TRBV7-6 and TRBJ1-1; a weak D match, TRBD1 (6 bases). The CDR3 length is 14 residues. V was shortened by 1 base and J by 6 bases, with 12 bases between the two germline ends. Germline CDR1 and CDR2: SGHVS and FNYEAQ. DNA for the CDR3: TGTGCCAGCAGCTTAGAATCTGGGGGCTCTGAAGCTTTCTTT. Translating it yields CASSLESGGSEAFF.

The V call is TRBV20-1, the J call TRBJ2-1, with a possible D match to TRBD2 (5 bases). The V and J ends lost 0 bases and 7 bases respectively, with 16 bases between them. The germline CDR1 and CDR2 sequences are DFQATT and SNEGSKA (reference sequence). The CDR3 runs to 15 residues. The CDR3 nucleotides are TGCAGTGCTAGAGAATCGAGCGGTGTCGGTAATGAGCAGTTCTTC. This sequence encodes CSARESSGVGNEQFF.

Comments on this clonotype: The CDR3 does not close with the conserved phenylalanine or tryptophan, likely indicating a read error. The chain carries TRBV6-2 or TRBV6-3 and TRBJ2-2, with D possibly TRBD2 on 5 matching bases. Germline V lookup: CDR1 MNHEY, CDR2 SVGEGT. The CDR3 runs to 14 residues. The CDR3 region has the DNA TGTTCCAGCAGCAATGGACTCGCAACCGGGGAGCTGTTTTAT. It specifies CSSSNGLATGELFY.

The rearrangement links TRBV19 to TRBJ1-1; 9 bases fit TRBD1. Germline values: CDR1 LNHDA, CDR2 SQIVND (reference sequence). The CDR3 spans 18 residues. J gave up 0 bases and V 4 bases, and 12 bases lay outside the gene matches. The CDR3 sequence: CASSTDRDRELMNTEAFF. Here the CDR3 DNA reads TGTGCCAGTAGTACAGACCGGGACAGGGAACTAATGAACACTGAAGCTTTCTTT.

V gene TRBV3-1 combines with J gene TRBJ2-7; TRBD1 or TRBD2 may be the D gene (5 bases each). This CDR3 has 13 residues. Germline assignment: CDR1 LGHDT and CDR2 YNNKEL (reference sequence). The V and J ends lost 3 bases and 3 bases respectively, with 9 bases between them. The CDR3 DNA follows: TGTGCCAGCAGCCAGGGGGACGGCTACGAGCAGTACTTC. Encoded protein: CASSQGDGYEQYF.